A selection of T cell receptor beta chains follows, all from one sample in a study of blood T cell repertoires in COVID-19. Assay: immunoSEQ multiplex PCR; the TCRdb copy retains only in-frame clones and omits some. This sample has more than 250,000 clones, with around 85% found just once. The specimen sequenced was peripheral blood. The receptors were gathered from a woman between 25 and 40 years old who had recovered from COVID-19. The CDR3 runs from the conserved cysteine through the conserved F or W. The D gene is left open where the match is weak. Clone sizes are given selectively: once, few, many, or a class where the clone is expanded.

d_call | j_call | v_call | clone_size | cdr3_nt | cdr3_aa
- | TRBJ2-7 | TRBV5-3 | - | TGTGCCAGAAGCGGAGGGTTAGAGGGAGAGCAGTACTTC | CARSGGLEGEQYF
TRBD1 | TRBJ1-1 | TRBV6-4 | - | TGTGCCAGCAGGGGGGACAGGGGGAACACTGAAGCTTTCTTT | CASRGDRGNTEAFF
- | TRBJ2-3 | TRBV3-1/TRBV3-2 | - | TGTGCCAGCAGCCAAGCCAATGCAGATACGCAGTATTTT | CASSQANADTQYF
- | TRBJ1-2 | TRBV6-5 | - | TGTGCCAGCAGGCACCCGGGAGGGGACCTCTATGGCTACACCTTC | CASRHPGGDLYGYTF
TRBD2 | TRBJ2-2 | TRBV5-1 | once | TGCGCCAGCAGCCTGGGACTAGCGGGGGGAAACACCGGGGAGCTGTTTTTT | CASSLGLAGGNTGELFF
- | TRBJ2-7 | TRBV6-2/TRBV6-3 | - | TGTGCCAGCAGTTACTCGAGACAGCTCTTTAACGAGCAGTACTTC | CASSYSRQLFNEQYF
- | TRBJ2-2 | TRBV19 | - | TGTGCCAGTCGAGGCGGCAGGGGGGTATCGAACACCGGGGAGCTGTTTTTT | CASRGGRGVSNTGELFF
TRBD2 | TRBJ2-4 | TRBV3-1/TRBV3-2 | once | TGTGCCAGCAGCCAAGGGACTAGCGGGACGGTAGCCAAAAACATTCAGTACTTC | CASSQGTSGTVAKNIQYF
TRBD1 | TRBJ1-1 | TRBV7-8 | - | TGTGCCAGCAGCCGGAGGACAGGGTGGGAGAACACTGAAGCTTTCTTT | CASSRRTGWENTEAFF
TRBD2 | TRBJ2-3 | TRBV27 | - | TGTGCCAGCAGTTGGGCCCTAGCGGGAGGTTCAGATACGCAGTATTTT | CASSWALAGGSDTQYF
- | TRBJ1-2 | TRBV24-1 | - | TGTGCCACTAACGACGGAGGGGAAGGCTACACCTTC | CATNDGGEGYTF
- | TRBJ2-5 | TRBV5-4 | - | TGTGCCAGCAGCTTGGATTTCGGCTTTGGGGGGGCCTCCCAAGAGACCCAGTACTTC | CASSLDFGFGGASQETQYF
- | TRBJ2-7 | TRBV27 | - | TGTGCCAGCAGTCCCCAATCCTACTACTACGAGCAGTACTTC | CASSPQSYYYEQYF
TRBD1 | TRBJ1-2 | TRBV27 | - | TGTGCCAGCAGTTTAAGGACAGGGGTCGGAAACTATGGCTACACCTTC | CASSLRTGVGNYGYTF
- | TRBJ1-4 | TRBV10-3 | few | TGTGCCATCAGTCCAGGGGTAAAACTGTTTTTT | CAISPGVKLFF
TRBD2 | TRBJ2-1 | TRBV27 | - | TGTGCCAGCACTTTGTCAGCGGGAGTTTTAAATGAGCAGTTCTTC | CASTLSAGVLNEQFF
TRBD1 | TRBJ1-5 | TRBV28 | - | TGTGCCAGCAGCCAAGGACAGGGAGGATTGGCCCAGCATTTT | CASSQGQGGLAQHF
TRBD1 | TRBJ1-2 | TRBV6-5 | - | TGTGCCAGCAGTCCTGGGGACAGGCAGTTAGGTGGCTACACCTTC | CASSPGDRQLGGYTF
TRBD1 | TRBJ1-3 | TRBV5-6 | - | TGTGCCAGCAGCGACAGGGGCTTGGGCGGAAACACCATATATTTT | CASSDRGLGGNTIYF
- | TRBJ1-3 | TRBV2 | - | TGTGCCAGCAGTGTCATGAGAGAGGACACCATATATTTT | CASSVMREDTIYF
TRBD2 | TRBJ2-2 | TRBV27 | - | TGTGCCAGCAGTTTATTACTAGCGGGTAACACCGGGGAGCTGTTTTTT | CASSLLLAGNTGELFF
- | TRBJ2-5 | TRBV28 | - | TGTGCCAGCAGTTTAGCGGCGGACCAAGAGACCCAGTACTTC | CASSLAADQETQYF
- | TRBJ2-2 | TRBV6-5 | - | TGTGCCAGCAGTTACTCGGGCAGCACCGGGGAGCTGTTTTTT | CASSYSGSTGELFF
TRBD2 | TRBJ2-1 | TRBV12-5 | - | TGTGCTAGTGGTGGAGTTGGGACTAGCTACCGGGGTGAGCAGTTCTTC | CASGGVGTSYRGEQFF
- | TRBJ1-3 | TRBV5-4 | few | TGTGCCAGCAGCCGGGGACTTCCCTCTGGAAACACCATATATTTT | CASSRGLPSGNTIYF
- | TRBJ2-1 | TRBV11-2 | - | TGTGCCAGCAGCTTAACTCGAGAGGGAGTCAAGTTCTTC | CASSLTREGVKFF
TRBD2 | TRBJ2-3 | TRBV7-9 | - | TGTGCCAGCAGACCGACTAGCGGCACGCAGTATTTT | CASRPTSGTQYF
TRBD1 | TRBJ2-5 | TRBV10-1 | - | TGCGCCAGCAGTGGCCTATTAGGACAGGGGACGCAAGAGACCCAGTACTTC | CASSGLLGQGTQETQYF
TRBD2 | TRBJ2-3 | TRBV2 | - | TGTGCCAGCAGGTATTTAGCGGGCAGCACAGATACGCAGTATTTT | CASRYLAGSTDTQYF
- | TRBJ2-7 | TRBV6-6 | - | TGTGCCAGCAGTTACCCCGCAGGCCATTCCTCCTACGAGCAGTACTTC | CASSYPAGHSSYEQYF
TRBD1 | TRBJ2-5 | TRBV28 | - | TGTGCCAGCGGGGGACAGAATCAAGAGACCCAGTACTTC | CASGGQNQETQYF
TRBD2 | TRBJ2-5 | TRBV10-1 | once | TGCGCCAGCAGTGCTAGCGGGGGACAAGAGACCCAGTACTTC | CASSASGGQETQYF
TRBD1 | TRBJ2-3 | TRBV25-1 | - | TGTGCCAGCAGTCCGGGGACAGGGGGCCGCACAGATACGCAGTATTTT | CASSPGTGGRTDTQYF
- | TRBJ2-7 | TRBV19 | - | TGTGCCAGTAGTATGACCGGGACTGGTACCTACGAGCAGTACTTC | CASSMTGTGTYEQYF
- | TRBJ2-3 | TRBV12-1 | - | TGTGCCAGCAGCTTTGCGGCTAGCGGGAGGGCCGAGGCAGATACGCAGTATTTT | CASSFAASGRAEADTQYF
TRBD2 | TRBJ2-1 | TRBV4-2 | - | TGTGCCAGCAGCCAAGATCGGGCTAGCGGGGCCGACCAGCAGTTCTTC | CASSQDRASGADQQFF
- | TRBJ1-5 | TRBV3-1/TRBV3-2 | - | TGTGCCAGCAGCCAAGAGGGCTTTGGCAATCAGCCCCAGCATTTT | CASSQEGFGNQPQHF
- | TRBJ2-1 | TRBV4-1 | - | TGCGCCAGCAGCCAAGATCCTTCGGCCTACAATGAGCAGTTCTTC | CASSQDPSAYNEQFF
- | TRBJ1-5 | TRBV19 | - | TGTGCCAGTAGTATCAGGCGGGATCAGCCCCAGCATTTT | CASSIRRDQPQHF
TRBD1 | TRBJ1-5 | TRBV6-2/TRBV6-3 | once | TGTGCCAGCAGCATCACAGGGGCCAATCAGCCCCAGCATTTT | CASSITGANQPQHF
- | TRBJ1-4 | TRBV6-1 | - | TGTGCCAGCAGTGAGGTCTTCGGCAGGGGTGGCGAAAAACTGTTTTTT | CASSEVFGRGGEKLFF
TRBD2 | TRBJ2-1 | TRBV19 | - | TGTGCCAGTAGTTGGACTAGCGGGGGGGCCGTTTCGGTCTACAATGAGCAGTTCTTC | CASSWTSGGAVSVYNEQFF
TRBD1 | TRBJ2-5 | TRBV18 | - | TGTGCCAGCTCACCCGGGACAGGGTTTCAAGAGACCCAGTACTTC | CASSPGTGFQETQYF
TRBD2 | TRBJ2-3 | TRBV19 | - | TGTGCCTCCCGGACTAGCGGGAGTTCAGATACGCAGTATTTT | CASRTSGSSDTQYF
TRBD2 | TRBJ2-1 | TRBV11-3 | - | TGTGCCAGCAGCCCAAACGTAGCGGGGGGGCCTCACAATGAGCAGTTCTTC | CASSPNVAGGPHNEQFF
- | TRBJ1-1 | TRBV11-2 | - | TGTGCCAGCAGCTCGGGACAGAACACTGAAGCTTTCTTT | CASSSGQNTEAFF
- | TRBJ1-3 | TRBV7-9 | - | TGTGCCAGCAGTCCACTGGGGAGCTCTGGAAACACCATATATTTT | CASSPLGSSGNTIYF
- | TRBJ2-7 | TRBV6-5 | - | TGTGCCAGCAACCCCCCCGGGGTAAAATACGAGCAGTACTTC | CASNPPGVKYEQYF
TRBD1 | TRBJ2-3 | TRBV3-1/TRBV3-2 | - | TGTGCCAGCAGCCCGCTTGGGACAGGGGTACCAGATACGCAGTATTTT | CASSPLGTGVPDTQYF